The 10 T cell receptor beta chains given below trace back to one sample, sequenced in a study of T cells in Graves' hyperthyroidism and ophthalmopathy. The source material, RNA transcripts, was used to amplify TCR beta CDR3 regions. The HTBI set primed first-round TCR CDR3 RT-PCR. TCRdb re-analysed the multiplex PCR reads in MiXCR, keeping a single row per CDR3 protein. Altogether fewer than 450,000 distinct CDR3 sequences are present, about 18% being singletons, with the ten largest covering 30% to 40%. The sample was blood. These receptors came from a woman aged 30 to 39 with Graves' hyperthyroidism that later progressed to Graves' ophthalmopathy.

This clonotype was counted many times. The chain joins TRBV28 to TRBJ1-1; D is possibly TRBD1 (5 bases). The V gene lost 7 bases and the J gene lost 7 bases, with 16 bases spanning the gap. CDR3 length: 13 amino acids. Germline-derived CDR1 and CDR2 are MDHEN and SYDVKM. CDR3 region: CASTGAGTYEAFF. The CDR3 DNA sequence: TGTGCCAGCACCGGGGCTGGGACGTATGAAGCTTTCTTT. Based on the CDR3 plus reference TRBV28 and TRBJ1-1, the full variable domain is DVKVTQSSRYLVKRTGEKVFLECVQDMDHENMFWYRQDPGLGLRLIYFSYDVKMKEKGDIPEGYSVSREKKERFSLILESASTNQTSMYLCASTGAGTYEAFFGQGTRLTVV.

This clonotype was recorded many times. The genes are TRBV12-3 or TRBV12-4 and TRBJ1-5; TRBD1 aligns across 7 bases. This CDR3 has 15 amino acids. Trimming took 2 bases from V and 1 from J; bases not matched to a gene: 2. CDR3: CASSLRDSSNQPQHF. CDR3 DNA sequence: TGTGCCAGCAGTTTACGGGACAGCAGCAATCAGCCCCAGCATTTT.

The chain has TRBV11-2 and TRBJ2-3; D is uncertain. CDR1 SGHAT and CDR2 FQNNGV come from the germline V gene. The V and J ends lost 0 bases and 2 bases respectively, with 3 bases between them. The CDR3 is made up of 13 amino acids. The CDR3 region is CASSLDLTDTQYF. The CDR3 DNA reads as TGTGCCAGCAGCTTAGATCTCACAGATACGCAGTATTTT.

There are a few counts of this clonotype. Here the CDR3 DNA reads TGTGCCAGCAGTTATTTTGGATTAAACACTGAAGCTTTCTTT. Translating gives CASSYFGLNTEAFF. This chain connects TRBV28 to TRBJ1-1; D unresolved. Germline CDR1 is MDHEN and CDR2 is SYDVKM. With 4 bases removed from V and 2 bases from J, the gap between germline ends came to 11 bases. The length of the CDR3 is 14 residues.

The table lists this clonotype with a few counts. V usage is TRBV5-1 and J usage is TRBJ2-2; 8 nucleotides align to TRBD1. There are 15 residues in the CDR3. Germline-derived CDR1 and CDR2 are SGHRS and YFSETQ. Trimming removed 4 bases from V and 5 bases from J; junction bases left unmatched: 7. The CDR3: CASSRQGMETGELFF. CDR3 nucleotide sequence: TGCGCCAGCAGCAGACAGGGGATGGAAACCGGGGAGCTGTTTTTT.

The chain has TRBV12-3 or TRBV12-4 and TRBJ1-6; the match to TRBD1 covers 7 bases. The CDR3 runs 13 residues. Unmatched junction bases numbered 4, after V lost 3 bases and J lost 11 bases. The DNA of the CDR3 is TGTGCCAGCAGTTTGGGCAGGGGGACACCCCTCCACTTT. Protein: CASSLGRGTPLHF.

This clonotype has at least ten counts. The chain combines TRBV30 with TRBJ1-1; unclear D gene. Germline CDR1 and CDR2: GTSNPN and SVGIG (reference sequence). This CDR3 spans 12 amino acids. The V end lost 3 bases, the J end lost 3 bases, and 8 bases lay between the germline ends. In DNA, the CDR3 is TGTGCCTGGAGCGGAGGTTACACTGAAGCTTTCTTT. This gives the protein CAWSGGYTEAFF.

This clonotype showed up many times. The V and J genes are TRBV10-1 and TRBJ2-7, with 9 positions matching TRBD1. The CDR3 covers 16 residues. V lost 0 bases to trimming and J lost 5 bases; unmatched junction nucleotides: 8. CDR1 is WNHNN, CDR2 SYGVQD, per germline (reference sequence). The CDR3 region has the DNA TGCGCCAGCAGTGAGTCTCCGGGACAGGGTACCCACGAGCAGTACTTC. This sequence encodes CASSESPGQGTHEQYF.

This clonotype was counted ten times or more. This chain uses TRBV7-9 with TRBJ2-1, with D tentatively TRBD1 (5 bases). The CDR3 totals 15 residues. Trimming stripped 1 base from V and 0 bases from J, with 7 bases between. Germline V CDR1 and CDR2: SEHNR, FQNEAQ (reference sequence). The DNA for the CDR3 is TGTGCCAGCAGCTTAGTTACAGGCTCCTACAATGAGCAGTTCTTC. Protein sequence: CASSLVTGSYNEQFF.

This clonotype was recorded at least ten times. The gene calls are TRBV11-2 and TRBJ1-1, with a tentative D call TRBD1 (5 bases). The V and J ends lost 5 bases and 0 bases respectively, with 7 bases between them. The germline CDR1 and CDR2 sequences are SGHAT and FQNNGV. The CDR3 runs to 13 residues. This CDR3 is CASSMTVNTEAFF. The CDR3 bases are TGTGCCAGCAGCATGACAGTGAACACTGAAGCTTTCTTT. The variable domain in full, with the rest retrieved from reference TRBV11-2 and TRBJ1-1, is EAGVAQSPRYKIIEKRQSVAFWCNPISGHATLYWYQQILGQGPKLLIQFQNNGVVDDSQLPKDRFSAERLKGVDSTLKIQPAKLEDSAVYLCASSMTVNTEAFFGQGTRLTVV.